Listed below are T cell receptor beta chains from one sample, sequenced in a study of long-term antiretroviral therapy in people with HIV. Generated by immunoSEQ multiplex PCR, the TCRdb table keeps only in-frame clones and is missing some. Seen here are 15,000 to 20,000 clones, about 86% observed once, and the top ten hold approximately 9%. The source was unsorted PBMCs, collected 0.3 years before starting antiretroviral therapy. All receptors come from a man aged 50 to 59 with HIV. Both conserved end residues are part of each CDR3. Fields, in order: D gene, J gene, clone size, V gene, CDR3 protein, CDR3 DNA. D genes are given only for firm matches. Clone size, where shown, is once, few, many, or a class for clones that have expanded.

D gene: NA; J gene: TRBJ1-1; clone size: NA; V gene: TRBV10-3; CDR3 protein: CAISALGLPRDAFF; CDR3 DNA: TGTGCCATCAGTGCCCTCGGACTCCCTAGGGATGCTTTCTTT
D gene: NA; J gene: TRBJ2-7; clone size: NA; V gene: TRBV7-2; CDR3 protein: CASSTLGSYEQYF; CDR3 DNA: TGTGCCAGCAGCACCCTAGGATCCTACGAGCAGTACTTC
D gene: NA; J gene: TRBJ1-6; clone size: NA; V gene: TRBV2; CDR3 protein: CASLRQSSYNSPLHF; CDR3 DNA: TGTGCCAGCCTGAGACAGAGCTCCTATAATTCACCCCTCCACTTT
D gene: NA; J gene: TRBJ1-6; clone size: NA; V gene: TRBV6-1; CDR3 protein: CASNKGTSPLHF; CDR3 DNA: TGTGCCAGCAACAAAGGGACCTCACCCCTCCACTTT
D gene: TRBD2; J gene: TRBJ2-3; clone size: NA; V gene: TRBV4-3; CDR3 protein: CASSQDRASGEEDTQYF; CDR3 DNA: TGCGCCAGCAGCCAAGATCGGGCTAGCGGGGAGGAGGATACGCAGTATTTT
D gene: NA; J gene: TRBJ2-7; clone size: NA; V gene: TRBV27; CDR3 protein: CASSLSAGAYEQYF; CDR3 DNA: TGTGCCAGCAGTTTATCGGCAGGAGCCTACGAGCAGTACTTC
D gene: NA; J gene: TRBJ1-2; clone size: NA; V gene: TRBV7-2; CDR3 protein: CASSILRSSYGYTF; CDR3 DNA: TGTGCCAGCAGCATTCTCAGGTCGAGCTATGGCTACACCTTC
D gene: NA; J gene: TRBJ1-1; clone size: NA; V gene: TRBV5-1; CDR3 protein: CASSWGVNTEAFF; CDR3 DNA: TGCGCCAGCAGCTGGGGTGTGAACACTGAAGCTTTCTTT
D gene: NA; J gene: TRBJ1-1; clone size: NA; V gene: TRBV5-1; CDR3 protein: CASSQGRNTEAFF; CDR3 DNA: TGCGCCAGCAGCCAAGGCAGGAACACTGAAGCTTTCTTT
D gene: TRBD1; J gene: TRBJ2-7; clone size: NA; V gene: TRBV11-1; CDR3 protein: CASSFLKDRPTYEQYF; CDR3 DNA: TGTGCCAGCAGCTTTCTTAAGGACAGGCCCACCTACGAGCAGTACTTC
D gene: TRBD1; J gene: TRBJ2-3; clone size: NA; V gene: TRBV5-4; CDR3 protein: CASSLGGRDRGLHTQYF; CDR3 DNA: TGTGCCAGCAGCTTGGGGGGAAGGGACAGGGGGCTACATACGCAGTATTTT
D gene: TRBD1; J gene: TRBJ2-2; clone size: NA; V gene: TRBV5-4; CDR3 protein: CASSLFRQGRDTGELFF; CDR3 DNA: TGTGCCAGCAGCTTATTCCGACAGGGGAGAGACACCGGGGAGCTGTTTTTT
D gene: TRBD1; J gene: TRBJ1-5; clone size: NA; V gene: TRBV5-1; CDR3 protein: CASSMGQGDEPQHF; CDR3 DNA: TGCGCCAGCAGCATGGGACAGGGAGATGAGCCCCAGCATTTT
D gene: NA; J gene: TRBJ1-2; clone size: NA; V gene: TRBV10-3; CDR3 protein: CAISESSRGAYGYTF; CDR3 DNA: TGTGCCATCAGTGAGTCGAGCAGGGGAGCCTATGGCTACACCTTC
D gene: TRBD2; J gene: TRBJ2-1; clone size: NA; V gene: TRBV14; CDR3 protein: CASSHGVRLAGRSDEQFF; CDR3 DNA: TGTGCCAGCAGCCATGGGGTTAGACTAGCGGGGAGGAGTGATGAGCAGTTCTTC
D gene: NA; J gene: TRBJ2-5; clone size: NA; V gene: TRBV19; CDR3 protein: CASTLGETQYF; CDR3 DNA: TGTGCCAGTACCCTGGGGGAGACCCAGTACTTC
D gene: NA; J gene: TRBJ2-7; clone size: NA; V gene: TRBV5-1; CDR3 protein: CASSYTSGQGGEQYF; CDR3 DNA: TGCGCCAGCAGCTATACCTCCGGACAGGGAGGGGAGCAGTACTTC
D gene: NA; J gene: TRBJ1-2; clone size: once; V gene: TRBV28; CDR3 protein: CASSEEDYGYTF; CDR3 DNA: TGTGCCAGCAGTGAGGAAGATTATGGCTACACCTTC
D gene: NA; J gene: TRBJ2-3; clone size: NA; V gene: TRBV6-1; CDR3 protein: CASNGRPADTQYF; CDR3 DNA: TGTGCCAGCAATGGTCGGCCCGCAGATACGCAGTATTTT
D gene: TRBD2; J gene: TRBJ2-7; clone size: NA; V gene: TRBV6-1; CDR3 protein: CASSEVRAGGEQYF; CDR3 DNA: TGTGCCAGCAGTGAAGTGAGAGCGGGAGGTGAGCAGTACTTC
D gene: NA; J gene: TRBJ2-7; clone size: NA; V gene: TRBV7-2; CDR3 protein: CASSPQGRGYEQYF; CDR3 DNA: TGTGCCAGCAGCCCCCAGGGAAGAGGCTACGAGCAGTACTTC
D gene: TRBD1; J gene: TRBJ2-5; clone size: once; V gene: TRBV27; CDR3 protein: CASSSQPGQALETQYF; CDR3 DNA: TGTGCCAGCAGTTCCCAACCGGGACAGGCGCTAGAGACCCAGTACTTC
D gene: TRBD2; J gene: TRBJ2-5; clone size: NA; V gene: TRBV28; CDR3 protein: CASRKLAGVETQYF; CDR3 DNA: TGTGCCAGCAGGAAACTAGCGGGAGTTGAGACCCAGTACTTC
D gene: NA; J gene: TRBJ1-2; clone size: NA; V gene: TRBV4-3; CDR3 protein: CASSQDLVNYGYTF; CDR3 DNA: TGCGCCAGCAGCCAAGATTTGGTAAACTATGGCTACACCTTC
D gene: NA; J gene: TRBJ2-7; clone size: NA; V gene: TRBV7-8; CDR3 protein: CASSLGVWAGGSYEQYF; CDR3 DNA: TGTGCCAGCAGCTTAGGGGTTTGGGCTGGGGGATCCTACGAGCAGTACTTC
D gene: TRBD1; J gene: TRBJ2-7; clone size: NA; V gene: TRBV11-2; CDR3 protein: CASSRTGGSYEQYF; CDR3 DNA: TGTGCCAGCAGCCGGACAGGGGGATCCTACGAGCAGTACTTC
D gene: TRBD2; J gene: TRBJ2-1; clone size: NA; V gene: TRBV10-3; CDR3 protein: CAISESKRGGRNEQFF; CDR3 DNA: TGTGCCATCAGTGAGTCTAAGCGGGGGGGCCGCAATGAGCAGTTCTTC